A selection of T cell receptor beta chains follows, all from one sample in a study of blood T cell repertoires in COVID-19. The method was immunoSEQ multiplex PCR; TCRdb's version includes in-frame clones alone and lacks a portion of them. Seen here are some 80,000 clones, 88% observed once, and the top ten hold roughly 20%. What was sequenced was peripheral blood. These receptors were collected from a human donor in a cohort sampled during active COVID-19. Both conserved end residues are part of each CDR3. The D gene is left open where the match is weak. Size is omitted from some rows. Given values are once, few, many or a class for expanded clones.

CDR3 length | J gene | D gene | clone size | V gene | CDR3 protein | CDR3 DNA
13 | TRBJ1-2 | NA | NA | TRBV11-1 | CASSLQTDYGYTF | TGTGCCAGCAGCCTACAGACGGACTATGGCTACACCTTC
13 | TRBJ1-1 | TRBD1 | NA | TRBV12-3/TRBV12-4 | CASSADRGTEAFF | TGTGCCAGCAGTGCGGACAGGGGCACTGAAGCTTTCTTT
15 | TRBJ2-1 | TRBD2 | NA | TRBV7-2 | CASSPTGTRYNEQFF | TGTGCCAGCAGCCCTACCGGGACTAGATACAATGAGCAGTTCTTC
16 | TRBJ1-1 | NA | NA | TRBV10-3 | CAISGGQSNMNTEAFF | TGTGCCATCAGTGGAGGACAGTCGAATATGAACACTGAAGCTTTCTTT
17 | TRBJ2-2 | NA | NA | TRBV11-2 | CASSLVTRLAFLRELFF | TGTGCCAGCAGCTTAGTTACCCGGCTAGCTTTTCTCCGGGAGCTGTTTTTT
15 | TRBJ2-3 | NA | NA | TRBV6-4 | CASSDPASGTDTQYF | TGTGCCAGCAGTGACCCCGCTAGTGGCACAGATACGCAGTATTTT
18 | TRBJ2-5 | TRBD2 | NA | TRBV11-2 | CASSLDGPSGSRRETQYF | TGTGCCAGCAGCTTAGATGGGCCTAGCGGGAGTCGGCGGGAGACCCAGTACTTC
13 | TRBJ1-5 | NA | few | TRBV3-1/TRBV3-2 | CASSKHRNQPQHF | TGTGCCAGCAGCAAACACCGCAATCAGCCCCAGCATTTT
17 | TRBJ2-1 | TRBD2 | NA | TRBV5-1 | CASSPGTSGSSYNEQFF | TGCGCCAGCAGTCCCGGGACTAGCGGGAGCTCCTACAATGAGCAGTTCTTC
13 | TRBJ2-2 | NA | once | TRBV14 | CASSQQNTGELFF | TGTGCCAGCAGCCAACAGAACACCGGGGAGCTGTTTTTT
13 | TRBJ1-2 | NA | NA | TRBV11-2 | CASRGTSNYGYTF | TGTGCCAGCAGAGGGACATCTAACTATGGCTACACCTTC
14 | TRBJ1-2 | NA | NA | TRBV30 | CAWSDRGGNYGYTF | TGTGCCTGGAGTGACCGGGGGGGTAACTATGGCTACACCTTC
16 | TRBJ2-7 | NA | few | TRBV4-1 | CASSQVGLGGGYEQYF | TGCGCCAGCAGCCAAGTCGGGTTAGGGGGGGGATACGAGCAGTACTTC
16 | TRBJ1-1 | TRBD1 | NA | TRBV4-3 | CASSQDLRQGGTEAFF | TGCGCCAGCAGCCAAGATTTAAGACAGGGGGGCACTGAAGCTTTCTTT
13 | TRBJ2-7 | NA | NA | TRBV28 | CASSSDRSLKQYF | TGTGCCAGCAGTTCTGACAGGAGTCTCAAGCAGTACTTC
14 | TRBJ2-7 | TRBD2 | NA | TRBV6-6 | CASSYGGGASEQYF | TGTGCCAGCAGTTACGGCGGGGGGGCCTCCGAGCAGTACTTC
15 | TRBJ2-5 | TRBD1 | NA | TRBV4-3 | CASSQELQGAWTQYF | TGCGCCAGCAGCCAAGAGCTACAGGGGGCATGGACCCAGTACTTC
16 | TRBJ1-4 | NA | NA | TRBV3-1/TRBV3-2 | CASSRRGGTTNEKLFF | TGTGCCAGCAGCCGGAGGGGGGGAACAACTAATGAAAAACTGTTTTTT
14 | TRBJ1-2 | NA | NA | TRBV4-1 | CASSQQVANYGYTF | TGCGCCAGCAGCCAGCAAGTAGCTAACTATGGCTACACCTTC
15 | TRBJ2-7 | NA | NA | TRBV4-2 | CASSQTIGLPYEQYF | TGTGCCAGCAGCCAAACGATTGGCTTACCCTACGAGCAGTACTTC
15 | TRBJ1-2 | TRBD1 | NA | TRBV4-3 | CASSQDSQGAVGYTF | TGCGCCAGCAGCCAAGATTCACAGGGGGCGGTGGGCTACACCTTC
18 | TRBJ2-2 | NA | NA | TRBV7-6 | CASSLREVGGSATGELFF | TGTGCCAGCAGCTTAAGAGAGGTCGGGGGATCGGCCACCGGGGAGCTGTTTTTT
15 | TRBJ2-5 | TRBD2 | NA | TRBV25-1 | CASSEYSSGAGTQYF | TGTGCCAGCAGTGAATATTCTAGCGGGGCGGGGACCCAGTACTTC
14 | TRBJ1-2 | NA | many | TRBV4-1 | CASSPVQSTYGYTF | TGCGCCAGCAGCCCAGTACAGTCTACCTATGGCTACACCTTC
14 | TRBJ1-5 | NA | NA | TRBV6-5 | CASSNRVGNQPQHF | TGTGCCAGCAGTAACAGGGTGGGCAATCAGCCCCAGCATTTT
15 | TRBJ2-1 | TRBD2 | NA | TRBV5-4 | CASSLPFSGRNEQFF | TGTGCCAGCAGCTTGCCGTTTAGCGGGAGGAATGAGCAGTTCTTC
14 | TRBJ2-3 | TRBD2 | NA | TRBV11-2 | CASSPGLARDTQYF | TGTGCCAGCAGCCCTGGACTAGCGAGGGATACGCAGTATTTT
14 | TRBJ1-2 | NA | once | TRBV27 | CASSSLRGNYGYTF | TGTGCCAGCAGTTCCCTCCGGGGAAACTATGGCTACACCTTC
14 | TRBJ2-7 | NA | NA | TRBV21-1 | CASIPGTGRYEQYF | TGTGCCAGCATTCCAGGGACAGGCCGCTACGAGCAGTACTTC
13 | TRBJ1-2 | NA | NA | TRBV7-5 | CARSQAGARGYTF | TGTGCCAGAAGCCAGGCGGGGGCGAGAGGCTACACCTTC
16 | TRBJ1-3 | NA | NA | TRBV3-1/TRBV3-2 | CASSQVSDSSGNTIYF | TGTGCCAGCAGCCAAGTCTCCGATAGCTCTGGAAACACCATATATTTT
14 | TRBJ2-1 | TRBD1 | NA | TRBV28 | CASSLWTGTNEQFF | TGTGCCAGCAGTTTATGGACAGGGACGAATGAGCAGTTCTTC
15 | TRBJ2-1 | TRBD2 | NA | TRBV19 | CASSIRTSGSNEQFF | TGTGCCAGTAGTATCCGGACTAGCGGGAGCAATGAGCAGTTCTTC
16 | TRBJ2-2 | TRBD2 | NA | TRBV18 | CASSPAGTINTGELFF | TGTGCCAGCTCACCGGCCGGGACTATCAACACCGGGGAGCTGTTTTTT
17 | TRBJ2-3 | NA | NA | TRBV18 | CASSPRELGVGTDTQYF | TGTGCCAGCTCACCAAGGGAGCTGGGAGTAGGCACAGATACGCAGTATTTT
15 | TRBJ1-6 | NA | NA | TRBV27 | CASSLFPGINSPLHF | TGTGCCAGCAGTTTATTTCCAGGGATCAATTCACCCCTCCACTTT
15 | TRBJ2-3 | TRBD2 | NA | TRBV7-9 | CASSLGGGATDTQYF | TGTGCCAGCAGCTTAGGCGGGGGAGCCACAGATACGCAGTATTTT
11 | TRBJ2-7 | TRBD1 | NA | TRBV6-5 | CAAGTDYEQYF | TGTGCCGCAGGGACAGACTACGAGCAGTACTTC
14 | TRBJ2-7 | TRBD1 | NA | TRBV2 | CASSAQGELYEQYF | TGTGCCAGCAGTGCACAGGGGGAGTTGTACGAGCAGTACTTC
13 | TRBJ1-1 | NA | NA | TRBV11-2 | CASSFRVDTEAFF | TGTGCCAGCAGCTTTCGGGTTGACACTGAAGCTTTCTTT
15 | TRBJ1-6 | TRBD1 | NA | TRBV5-6 | CASSLVGTGKSPLHF | TGTGCCAGCAGCTTGGTGGGGACAGGGAAGTCACCCCTCCACTTT
15 | TRBJ2-3 | TRBD2 | NA | TRBV19 | CASSISAGAPDTQYF | TGTGCCAGTAGTATTTCAGCGGGAGCACCAGATACGCAGTATTTT
11 | TRBJ1-1 | NA | NA | TRBV25-1 | CASSDGGIAFF | TGTGCCAGCAGTGACGGAGGGATTGCTTTCTTT
13 | TRBJ2-7 | TRBD2 | NA | TRBV7-9 | CASRLAANGEQYF | TGTGCCAGCAGGCTAGCGGCTAATGGGGAGCAGTACTTC
14 | TRBJ1-1 | NA | NA | TRBV2 | CASSRKRENTEAFF | TGTGCCAGCAGTAGGAAGAGGGAGAACACTGAAGCTTTCTTT
13 | TRBJ1-1 | NA | few | TRBV12-3/TRBV12-4 | CASSLGRDTEAFF | TGTGCCAGCAGTTTAGGCAGGGACACTGAAGCTTTCTTT
14 | TRBJ1-4 | NA | few | TRBV18 | CASSPAGFNEKLFF | TGTGCCAGCTCACCGGCAGGCTTTAATGAAAAACTGTTTTTT